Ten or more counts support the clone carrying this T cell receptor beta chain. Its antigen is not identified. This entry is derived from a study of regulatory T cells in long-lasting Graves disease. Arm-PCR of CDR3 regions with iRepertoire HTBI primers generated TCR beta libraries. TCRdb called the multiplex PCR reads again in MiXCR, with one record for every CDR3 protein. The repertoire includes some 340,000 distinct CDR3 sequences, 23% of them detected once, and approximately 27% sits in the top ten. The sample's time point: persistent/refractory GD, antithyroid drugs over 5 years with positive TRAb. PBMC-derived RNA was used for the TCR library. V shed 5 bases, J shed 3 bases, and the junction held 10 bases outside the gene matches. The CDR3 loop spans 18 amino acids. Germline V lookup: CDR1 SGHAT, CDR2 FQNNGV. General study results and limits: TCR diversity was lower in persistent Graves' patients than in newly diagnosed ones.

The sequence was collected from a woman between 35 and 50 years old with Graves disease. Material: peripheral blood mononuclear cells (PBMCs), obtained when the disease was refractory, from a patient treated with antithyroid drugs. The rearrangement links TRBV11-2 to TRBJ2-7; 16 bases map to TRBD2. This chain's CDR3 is CASSLLGLAGGQVYEQYF. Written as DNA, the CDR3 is TGTGCCAGCAGCCTTCTGGGACTAGCGGGAGGGCAGGTCTACGAGCAGTACTTC.